The TCR beta chain under discussion was sequenced for a study of cytomegalovirus exposure and HLA in healthy donors. From germline, CDR1 is SGHVS and CDR2 FNYEAQ. This CDR3 is built from 16 residues. The PCR was carried out with 60 Vbeta primers and 13 Jbeta primers. Assay: immunoSEQ multiplex PCR; the TCRdb copy retains only in-frame clones and omits some. The sample data list fewer than 200,000 clones. V gene TRBV7-6 combines with J gene TRBJ2-5, with D unresolved. The J call may be incorrect, as the DNA end agrees better with TRBJ2-7. The clonotype originates from a woman between 55 and 75 years old in good health and CMV-seronegative. The source material was PBMCs. In DNA form, the CDR3 reads TGTGCCAGCAGCCTGATGGCAGCTACCCTCCTGAGCGAGCAGTACTTC. Translating gives CASSLMAATLLSEQYF.